The next 7 T cell receptor beta chains were all read from a single sample in a study of post-analysis software for immune sequencing data. Study-level points and caveats: Roughly five TRBV segments, including TRBV5-6, TRBV5-1 and TRBV20-1, were more frequent in patients than controls.

cDNA libraries for TCR beta contained unique molecular identifiers. MiXCR, run by TCRdb on the PCR reads, gives a single entry per CDR3 protein. Among 650,000 to 850,000 distinct CDR3 sequences listed, 35% to 55% were seen once. The antigens of these receptors remain unknown. The sample taken for sequencing was blood. The receptors derive from a girl between 5 and 17 years old with multiple sclerosis.

The V call is TRBV6-1, the J call TRBJ2-3; D is tentatively TRBD1 or TRBD2 (5 bases each). The V and J ends lost 6 bases and 4 bases respectively, with 14 bases between them. CDR1 MNHNS and CDR2 SASEGT come from the germline V gene. This CDR3 is built from 14 residues. The CDR3 loop is CASSQVGGPDTQYF. The CDR3 DNA is TGTGCCAGCAGCCAAGTTGGGGGACCAGATACGCAGTATTTT.

A few counts support this clonotype. This chain joins TRBV12-3 or TRBV12-4 and TRBJ2-1; 10 bases line up with TRBD2. Losses at the gene ends were 7 bases for V and 0 bases for J; bases not matched to a gene: 9. The CDR3 has 17 amino acids. The CDR3 DNA reads TGTGCCAGCACCTCGACTAGCGGGTACTACTCCTACAATGAGCAGTTCTTC. This encodes CASTSTSGYYSYNEQFF.

The chain employs TRBV11-2 and TRBJ2-5; 9 positions match TRBD2. J gave up 3 bases and V 3 bases, and 11 bases lay outside the gene matches. CDR3 length equals 17 residues. CDR1 and CDR2 from the germline V gene are SGHAT and FQNNGV. The CDR3 region is CASSFSRGIAGEETQYF. The CDR3 DNA follows: TGTGCCAGCAGCTTTAGTCGGGGGATAGCGGGAGAAGAGACCCAGTACTTC.

The V gene is TRBV2, the J gene TRBJ2-7; TRBD2 matches 14 bases. CDR1 SNHLY and CDR2 FYNNEI come from the germline V gene. The ends lost 7 bases at V and 0 bases at J; junction bases unmatched: 5. This CDR3 contains 16 residues. The CDR3 nucleotides read TGTGCCAGCACTGGGACTAGCGGGAGTCACTCCTACGAGCAGTACTTC. Amino acid sequence: CASTGTSGSHSYEQYF.

This sequence joins TRBV29-1 and TRBJ2-7; D is unclear. Germline V gene data show CDR1 as SQVTM and CDR2 as ANQGSEA. This CDR3 comprises 15 residues. V lost 2 bases and J lost 0, with 14 bases in between. CDR3: CSVELSDPSSYEQYF. DNA of the CDR3: TGCAGCGTTGAATTGAGCGACCCTAGCTCCTACGAGCAGTACTTC.

The CDR3 DNA reads as TGTGCCACCAGCCCGGGACAGGGGTTCTCCTACAATGAGCAGTTCTTC. Translating it yields CATSPGQGFSYNEQFF. The V and J genes are TRBV15 and TRBJ2-1; 10 bases are shared with TRBD1. Germline V gene lookup returns CDR1 LNHNV and CDR2 YYDKDF (reference sequence). CDR3 length: 16 amino acids. Trimming removed 5 bases from V and 0 bases from J; junction bases left unmatched: 4.

This clonotype has more than one count but fewer than ten. The chain recombines TRBV15 with TRBJ2-2; D tentatively reads TRBD1 or TRBD2 (5 bases each). The CDR3 length is 14 residues. CDR1 and CDR2 (germline): LNHNV, YYDKDF (reference sequence). Trimming cost V 5 bases and J 4 bases, with 11 bases left between them. The CDR3: CATSLLGTTGELFF. The CDR3 DNA is TGTGCCACCAGCCTCCTCGGGACCACCGGGGAGCTGTTTTTT.